The 31 T cell receptor beta chains given below trace back to one sample, sequenced in a study of radiation and T cells in renal cell carcinoma. The data were produced by immunoSEQ multiplex PCR, yet TCRdb's version contains in-frame clones alone and is incomplete. The sample shows 90,000 to 100,000 clones, 84% of them seen only once. Time point denoted: blood 4 weeks post-SBRT, at nephrectomy. Specified treatment: 15 Gy SBRT to primary tumor, nephrectomy 4 weeks later. The specimen was blood, collected from a patient whose treatment included radiotherapy and nephrectomy. Receptor source: a man in his 60s with renal cell carcinoma.

The chain combines TRBV6-5 with TRBJ2-2; the D is unclear. CDR1 and CDR2 from the germline V gene are MNHEY and SVGAGI. V gave up 2 bases and J gave up 2 bases, with 0 bases separating them. The length of the CDR3 is 12 residues. The CDR3 DNA is TGTGCCAGCAGTTACAACACCGGGGAGCTGTTTTTT. As protein: CASSYNTGELFF.

This clone has only a few counts. The chain recombines TRBV7-9 with TRBJ1-5; D is unclear. CDR3 length: 13 residues. The V gene lost 5 bases and the J gene lost 4 bases, with 9 bases spanning the gap. Germline V gene lookup returns CDR1 SEHNR and CDR2 FQNEAQ (reference sequence). The CDR3 loop reads CASSQIENQPQHF. CDR3 DNA: TGTGCCAGCAGCCAAATCGAGAATCAGCCCCAGCATTTT.

This clone was seen more than once but under ten times. This chain links TRBV19 with TRBJ2-1; D is uncertain. Trimming took 7 bases from V and 4 from J, leaving 11 bases between them. CDR3 length equals 13 residues. Germline V gene data show CDR1 as LNHDA and CDR2 as SQIVND (reference sequence). The CDR3 region is CASKPDFYNEQFF. The CDR3 nucleotides are TGTGCCAGTAAACCTGACTTTTACAATGAGCAGTTCTTC.

Here the CDR3 reads CAISESGGSGSTDTQYF. CDR3 nucleotide sequence: TGTGCCATCAGTGAGTCCGGTGGTAGCGGGAGTACAGATACGCAGTATTTT. The chain combines TRBV10-3 with TRBJ2-3; 9 bases are a match to TRBD2. This CDR3 has 17 amino acids. V was clipped by 0 bases and J by 3 bases; unmatched bases: 7. From germline, CDR1 is ENHRY and CDR2 SYGVKD.

CDR3 sequence reads: CASSFGQHGTQYF. Here the CDR3 DNA reads TGTGCCAGCAGCTTCGGCCAACACGGGACCCAGTACTTC. J is TRBJ2-5 and V is TRBV11-1, with D hard to call. The germline V and J ends were trimmed by 3 bases and 7 bases, with 12 bases remaining between them. Germline lookup yields CDR1 SGHAT and CDR2 FQDESV (reference sequence). The CDR3 has 13 residues. Supplemented by reference TRBV11-1 and TRBJ2-5, the full variable domain reads EAEVAQSPRYKITEKSQAVAFWCDPISGHATLYWYRQILGQGPELLVQFQDESVVDDSQLPKDRFSAERLKGVDSTLKIQPAELGDSAMYLCASSFGQHGTQYFGPGTRLLVL.

V is TRBV7-9 and J is TRBJ1-2; D is unresolved. This CDR3 has 14 residues. The V gene lost 4 bases and the J gene lost 5 bases, with 14 bases spanning the gap. Germline V gene data show CDR1 as SEHNR and CDR2 as FQNEAQ (reference sequence). The chain's CDR3 is CASSSWTDLYGYTF. The CDR3 region has the DNA TGTGCCAGCAGCTCTTGGACGGATCTTTATGGCTACACCTTC.

This rearrangement joins TRBV5-1 to TRBJ2-5; D not resolved. CDR3 length equals 13 residues. Trimming left V 4 bases short and J 2 bases short, with 9 bases between. Germline lookup yields CDR1 SGHRS and CDR2 YFSETQ. The CDR3 bases are TGCGCCAGCAGCAGGTTCCCTCAAGAGACCCAGTACTTC. Translation gives CASSRFPQETQYF.

The V call is TRBV28, the J call TRBJ2-7; D not resolved. The germline V and J ends were trimmed by 8 bases and 2 bases, with 4 bases remaining between them. CDR1 and CDR2 from the germline V gene are MDHEN and SYDVKM. This CDR3 spans 10 amino acids. The DNA of the CDR3 is TGTGCCAGCGGGGCCTACGAGCAGTACTTC. Translating gives CASGAYEQYF. Drawing the rest from reference TRBV28 and TRBJ2-7, the complete variable domain is DVKVTQSSRYLVKRTGEKVFLECVQDMDHENMFWYRQDPGLGLRLIYFSYDVKMKEKGDIPEGYSVSREKKERFSLILESASTNQTSMYLCASGAYEQYFGPGTRLTVT.

This clone has just a few counts. This sequence joins TRBV27 and TRBJ1-1; 9 bases agree with TRBD1. Losses at the gene ends were 6 bases for V and 1 base for J; bases not matched to a gene: 6. This CDR3 is 15 amino acids long. Germline lookup yields CDR1 MNHEY and CDR2 SMNVEV (reference sequence). The CDR3 region has the DNA TGTGCCAGCAGGGACAGGGGTAGGGGGAACACTGAAGCTTTCTTT. Translation: CASRDRGRGNTEAFF.

The chain is built from TRBV6-5 and TRBJ2-7; TRBD1 is a possible D gene (5 bases). V dropped 7 bases and J dropped 2 bases, with 12 bases sitting between them. The CDR3 extends over 13 amino acids. The germline V gene has CDR1 MNHEY and CDR2 SVGAGI. The CDR3 sequence is CASTEQAPYEQYF. The DNA for the CDR3 is TGTGCCAGCACCGAACAGGCACCCTACGAGCAGTACTTC.

The genes are TRBV11-3 and TRBJ2-6; 8 nucleotides align to TRBD1. Germline V gene lookup returns CDR1 SGHNT and CDR2 YENEEA. The CDR3 totals 17 residues. Germline trimming cut 5 bases from V and 0 bases from J; bases unmatched to any gene: 6. The CDR3 DNA reads TGTGCCAGCAGCACCGGGACAGGCCGCTCTGGGGCCAACGTCCTGACTTTC. This codes for CASSTGTGRSGANVLTF.

This clone was recorded once. This chain links TRBV6-5 with TRBJ1-2, with D hard to call. V gave up 0 bases and J gave up 4 bases, with 12 bases separating them. The CDR3 sequence is 15 residues long. Per the germline V gene, CDR1 is MNHEY and CDR2 is SVGAGI. The CDR3 DNA is TGTGCCAGCAGTTACTCGTCCAGGTTGTCCTATGGCTACACCTTC. Protein sequence: CASSYSSRLSYGYTF.

The J gene is TRBJ2-3, the V gene TRBV5-1; the D gene is possibly TRBD2 (6 bases). Between the trimmed V and J ends, which lost 4 bases and 0 bases, there was a span of 12 bases. Germline V gene sequence: CDR1 SGHRS, CDR2 YFSETQ. This CDR3 region has 15 residues. CDR3 DNA: TGCGCCAGCAGCGGGGGGTTAATGAGCACAGATACGCAGTATTTT. Amino acid sequence: CASSGGLMSTDTQYF.

DNA for the CDR3: TGTGCCAGCAGTTACTCGAGGAGTGGGGTCGAGCAGTACTTC. It yields the protein CASSYSRSGVEQYF. This chain uses TRBV6-5 with TRBJ2-7; D unresolved. Germline CDR1 MNHEY, CDR2 SVGAGI. The ends were cut back, 0 bases at V and 6 bases at J, with 12 bases in the middle. The CDR3 is made up of 14 amino acids.

This chain uses TRBV20-1 with TRBJ1-5; D might be TRBD1 (5 bases). V lost 1 base to trimming and J lost 9 bases, with 7 bases between them. The CDR3 has 11 residues. Germline CDR1 reads DFQATT; CDR2 reads SNEGSKA (reference sequence). The CDR3 nucleotides read TGCAGTGCTAGAGTTGGGGGGCCCCAGCATTTT. It codes for CSARVGGPQHF.

The chain carries TRBV21-1 and TRBJ2-6; the table's D gene call, TRBD2, was not cross checked with the DNA. TRBV21-1 is a pseudogene segment. The CDR3 has 17 amino acids. The CDR3 loop is CASSKNRVTSGANVLTF. In DNA form, the CDR3 reads TGTGCCAGCAGCAAAAATCGGGTAACCTCTGGGGCCAACGTCCTGACTTTC.

The chain uses TRBV4-1 and TRBJ2-5; TRBD2 is a possible D gene (5 bases). Trimming pared 0 bases from V and 5 bases from J, leaving 7 bases between. The CDR3 is 13 amino acids. CDR1 and CDR2 from the germline V gene are MGHRA and YSYEKL. Written as DNA, the CDR3 is TGCGCCAGCAGCCAAGACCCGGGGGAGACCCAGTACTTC. Translating gives CASSQDPGETQYF.

The sample holds one count of this clone. The V gene is TRBV28, the J gene TRBJ2-3; TRBD2 matches at 7 bases. With 9 bases clipped from V and 1 base from J, the junction kept 22 bases outside the gene matches. The CDR3 sequence is 19 residues long. CDR1 MDHEN and CDR2 SYDVKM come from the germline V gene. CDR3 sequence: CASPPWGLVGGPGTDTQYF. The CDR3, as DNA: TGTGCCAGTCCCCCCTGGGGTCTCGTGGGAGGGCCCGGCACAGATACGCAGTATTTT.

V usage is TRBV4-1 and J usage is TRBJ2-3, with 9 bases matching TRBD1. CDR3 length: 15 amino acids. Germline trimming cut 2 bases from V and 3 bases from J; bases unmatched to any gene: 3. The germline gives CDR1 MGHRA, CDR2 YSYEKL. Written as DNA, the CDR3 is TGCGCCAGCAGCCAACCGACAGGGGGGACAGATACGCAGTATTTT. This codes for CASSQPTGGTDTQYF.

The CDR3 DNA is TGTGCCAGCAGCCGGGTCGCGGGGCTTTACAATGAGCAGTTCTTC. Encoded protein: CASSRVAGLYNEQFF. J is TRBJ2-1 and V is TRBV7-9; maybe TRBD2 (6 bases). The CDR3 consists of 15 residues. Trimming stripped 5 bases from V and 4 bases from J, with 15 bases between. Germline assignment: CDR1 SEHNR and CDR2 FQNEAQ (reference sequence).

The table lists this clone with a count of one. In DNA, the CDR3 is TGCAGCGTCAGGGATAGAACGGATTCACCCCTCCACTTT. Its protein is CSVRDRTDSPLHF. The chain has TRBV29-1 and TRBJ1-6, with a weak D call TRBD1 (5 bases). The germline gives CDR1 SQVTM, CDR2 ANQGSEA. V lost 6 bases and J lost 8, with 14 bases in between. CDR3 length equals 13 residues.

The chain uses TRBV15 and TRBJ2-5, with D perhaps matching TRBD2 (5 bases). The CDR3 length is 15 residues. Trimming cost V 0 bases and J 5 bases, with 13 bases left between them. Germline values: CDR1 LNHNV, CDR2 YYDKDF (reference sequence). CDR3 nucleotide sequence: TGTGCCACCAGCAGAGATCGGGCGGGTGGGGAGACCCAGTACTTC. Encoded protein: CATSRDRAGGETQYF. The full variable domain, its missing parts supplied by reference TRBV15 and TRBJ2-5, is DAMVIQNPRYQVTQFGKPVTLSCSQTLNHNVMYWYQQKSSQAPKLLFHYYDKDFNNEADTPDNFQSRRPNTSFCFLDIRSPGLGDTAMYLCATSRDRAGGETQYFGPGTRLLVL.

The CDR3 loop reads CASSLVQGANSNQPQHF. Written as DNA, the CDR3 is TGTGCCAGCAGTTTAGTACAGGGGGCAAATAGCAATCAGCCCCAGCATTTT. V is TRBV28 and J is TRBJ1-5; TRBD1 matches 9 bases. The junction had 5 bases not matched to a gene; V was cut back by 2 bases and J by 0 bases. This CDR3 spans 17 amino acids. Germline V gene data show CDR1 as MDHEN and CDR2 as SYDVKM. Full variable domain (missing parts from reference TRBV28 and TRBJ1-5): DVKVTQSSRYLVKRTGEKVFLECVQDMDHENMFWYRQDPGLGLRLIYFSYDVKMKEKGDIPEGYSVSREKKERFSLILESASTNQTSMYLCASSLVQGANSNQPQHFGDGTRLSIL.

The chain employs TRBV19 and TRBJ2-3; 13 nucleotides agree with TRBD2. There are 15 residues in the CDR3. Germline trimming cut 6 bases from V and 4 bases from J; bases unmatched to any gene: 4. Germline V lookup: CDR1 LNHDA, CDR2 SQIVND (reference sequence). CDR3 coding DNA: TGTGCCAGTAGAACGACTAGCGGGAGGCCAGATACGCAGTATTTT. Translating it yields CASRTTSGRPDTQYF.

The chain links TRBV28 to TRBJ1-5; TRBD1 matches 10 bases. CDR1 is MDHEN, CDR2 SYDVKM, per germline. V trimming: 4 bases; J trimming: 5 bases; junction bases outside the gene matches: 5. This CDR3 contains 15 residues. The CDR3 reads CASSSGQGFYQPQHF. As DNA, the CDR3 is TGTGCCAGCAGTTCGGGACAGGGGTTCTATCAGCCCCAGCATTTT.

J is TRBJ2-5 and V is TRBV5-1, with D perhaps TRBD1 (6 bases). Trimming stripped 5 bases from V and 0 bases from J, with 17 bases between. The CDR3 contains 16 residues. CDR1 SGHRS and CDR2 YFSETQ come from the germline V gene. This CDR3 reads CASSLVGQPNQETQYF. CDR3 DNA: TGCGCCAGCAGTCTCGTAGGACAGCCAAACCAAGAGACCCAGTACTTC. The complete variable domain, with remaining parts taken from reference TRBV5-1 and TRBJ2-5, reads KAGVTQTPRYLIKTRGQQVTLSCSPISGHRSVSWYQQTPGQGLQFLFEYFSETQRNKGNFPGRFSGRQFSNSRSEMNVSTLELGDSALYLCASSLVGQPNQETQYFGPGTRLLVL.

The CDR3, as DNA: TGCGCCAGCAGCTTTCGAGGGACCCGCACAGATACGCAGTATTTT. It specifies CASSFRGTRTDTQYF. The chain is built from TRBV5-1 and TRBJ2-3; D assignment may be TRBD1 or TRBD2 (5 bases each). Deletions cut 2 bases from V and 1 base from J, with 11 bases between. This CDR3 has 15 amino acids. Per the germline V gene, CDR1 is SGHRS and CDR2 is YFSETQ.

The genes are TRBV7-8 and TRBJ2-1; 7 positions match TRBD2. With V trimmed by 5 bases and J by 4 bases, 11 bases remained unmatched. The CDR3 totals 16 residues. CDR1 and CDR2 from the germline V gene are SGHVS and FQNEAQ. The CDR3 bases are TGTGCCAGCAGCCCAACCGGGACTACTATTTACAATGAGCAGTTCTTC. Its translation: CASSPTGTTIYNEQFF. Filled out from reference TRBV7-8 and TRBJ2-1, the complete variable domain reads GAGVSQSPRYKVAKRGQDVALRCDPISGHVSLFWYQQALGQGPEFLTYFQNEAQLDKSGLPSDRFFAERPEGSVSTLKIQRTQQEDSAVYLCASSPTGTTIYNEQFFGPGTRLTVL.

CDR3 coding DNA: TGTGCCAGTACCGACAGGGGGCGCCACACTGAAGCTTTCTTT. It translates to CASTDRGRHTEAFF. The V and J genes are TRBV19 and TRBJ1-1; TRBD1 matches 10 bases. The germline V gene encodes CDR1 LNHDA and CDR2 SQIVND (reference sequence). This CDR3 spans 14 amino acids. Trimming cost V 7 bases and J 3 bases; bases outside gene matches: 5.

The V and J genes are TRBV2 and TRBJ2-1, with 8 bases aligning to TRBD2. This CDR3 comprises 15 residues. The junction had 8 bases not matched to a gene; V was cut back by 4 bases and J by 6 bases. Per the germline V gene, CDR1 is SNHLY and CDR2 is FYNNEI. CDR3 amino acids: CASSVRGAASNEQFF. The CDR3 DNA reads TGTGCCAGCAGTGTGCGGGGGGCGGCTTCCAATGAGCAGTTCTTC.

The chain links TRBV19 to TRBJ2-7; 10 bases agree with TRBD1. Germline V gives CDR1 LNHDA, CDR2 SQIVND (reference sequence). The length of the CDR3 is 18 residues. The ends lost 2 bases at V and 5 bases at J; junction bases unmatched: 15. As DNA, the CDR3 is TGTGCCAGTAGTATAACCATCCGACGGGACAGGGGAATGGACGAGCAGTACTTC. It is translated as CASSITIRRDRGMDEQYF.